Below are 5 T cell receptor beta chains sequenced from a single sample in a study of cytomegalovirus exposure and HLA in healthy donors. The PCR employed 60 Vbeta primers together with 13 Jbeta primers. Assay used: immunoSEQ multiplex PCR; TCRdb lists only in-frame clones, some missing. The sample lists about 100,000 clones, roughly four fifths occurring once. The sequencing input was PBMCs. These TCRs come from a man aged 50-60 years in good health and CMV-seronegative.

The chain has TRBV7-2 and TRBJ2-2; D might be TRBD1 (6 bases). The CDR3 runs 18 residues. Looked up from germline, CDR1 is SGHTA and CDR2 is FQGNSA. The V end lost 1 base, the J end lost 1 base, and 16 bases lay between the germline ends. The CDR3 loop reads CASSLGLSRGWNTGELFF. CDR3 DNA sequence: TGTGCCAGCAGCTTAGGCCTTTCCAGGGGTTGGAACACCGGGGAGCTGTTTTTT. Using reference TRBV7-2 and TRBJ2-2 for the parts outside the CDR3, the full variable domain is GAGVSQSPSNKVTEKGKDVELRCDPISGHTALYWYRQSLGQGLEFLIYFQGNSAPDKSGLPSDRFSAERTGGSVSTLTIQRTQQEDSAVYLCASSLGLSRGWNTGELFFGEGSRLTVL.

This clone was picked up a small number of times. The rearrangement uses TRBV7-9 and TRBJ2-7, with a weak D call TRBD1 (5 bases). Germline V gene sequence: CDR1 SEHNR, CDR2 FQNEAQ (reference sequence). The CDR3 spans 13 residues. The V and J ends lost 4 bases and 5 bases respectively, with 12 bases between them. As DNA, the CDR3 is TGTGCCAGCAGCTCCAATTCAGGGAACGAGCAGTACTTC. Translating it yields CASSSNSGNEQYF.

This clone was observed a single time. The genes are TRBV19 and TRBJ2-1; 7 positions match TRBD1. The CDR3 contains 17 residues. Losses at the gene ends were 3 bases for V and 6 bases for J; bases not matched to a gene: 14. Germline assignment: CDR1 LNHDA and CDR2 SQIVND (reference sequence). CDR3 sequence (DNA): TGTGCCAGTAGTATTAGGGCAGGGGGTACCCTCATCAATGAGCAGTTCTTC. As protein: CASSIRAGGTLINEQFF. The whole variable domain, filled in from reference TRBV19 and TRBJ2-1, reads DGGITQSPKYLFRKEGQNVTLSCEQNLNHDAMYWYRQDPGQGLRLIYYSQIVNDFQKGDIAEGYSVSREKKESFPLTVTSAQKNPTAFYLCASSIRAGGTLINEQFFGPGTRLTVL.

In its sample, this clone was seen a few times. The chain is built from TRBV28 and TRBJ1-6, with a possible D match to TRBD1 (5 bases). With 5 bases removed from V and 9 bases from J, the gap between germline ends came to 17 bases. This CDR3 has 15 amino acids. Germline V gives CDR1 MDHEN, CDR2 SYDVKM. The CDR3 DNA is TGTGCCAGCAGTATCCCCGGGACTTCCTCTTCACCCCTCCACTTT. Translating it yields CASSIPGTSSSPLHF.

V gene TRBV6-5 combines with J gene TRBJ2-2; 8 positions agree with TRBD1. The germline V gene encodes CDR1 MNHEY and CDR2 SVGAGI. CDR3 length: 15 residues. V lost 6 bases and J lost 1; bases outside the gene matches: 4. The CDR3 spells CASRTGTGNTGELFF. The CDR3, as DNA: TGTGCCAGCAGAACCGGGACAGGGAACACCGGGGAGCTGTTTTTT.